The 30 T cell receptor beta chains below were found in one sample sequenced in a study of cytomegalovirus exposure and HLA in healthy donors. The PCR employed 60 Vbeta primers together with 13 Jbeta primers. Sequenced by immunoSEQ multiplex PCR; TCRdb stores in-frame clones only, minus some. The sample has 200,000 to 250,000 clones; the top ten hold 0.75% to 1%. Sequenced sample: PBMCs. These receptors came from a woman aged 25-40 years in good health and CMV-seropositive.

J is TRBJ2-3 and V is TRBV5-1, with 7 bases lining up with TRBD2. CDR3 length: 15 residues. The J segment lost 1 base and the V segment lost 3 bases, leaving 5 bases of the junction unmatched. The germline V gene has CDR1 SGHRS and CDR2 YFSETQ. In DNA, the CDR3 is TGCGCCAGCAGCTGGGGGGGGGTCGGCACAGATACGCAGTATTTT. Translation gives CASSWGGVGTDTQYF.

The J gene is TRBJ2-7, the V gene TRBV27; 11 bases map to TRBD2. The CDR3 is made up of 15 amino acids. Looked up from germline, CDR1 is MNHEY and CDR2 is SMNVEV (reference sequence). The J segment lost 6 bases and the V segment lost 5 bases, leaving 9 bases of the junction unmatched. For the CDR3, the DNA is TGTGCCAGCAGTGTAGGACTAGCGGGTACGGGCGAGCAGTACTTC. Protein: CASSVGLAGTGEQYF.

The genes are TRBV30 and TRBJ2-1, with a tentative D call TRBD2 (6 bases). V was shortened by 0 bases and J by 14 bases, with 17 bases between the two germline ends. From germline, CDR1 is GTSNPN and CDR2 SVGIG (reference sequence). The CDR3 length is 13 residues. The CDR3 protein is CAWSVIWRDVKFF. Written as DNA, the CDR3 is TGTGCCTGGAGTGTAATATGGCGGGACGTCAAGTTCTTC. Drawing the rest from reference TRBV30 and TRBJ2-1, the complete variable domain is SQTIHQWPATLVQPVGSPLSLECTVEGTSNPNLYWYRQAAGRGLQLLFYSVGIGQISSEVPQNLSASRPQDRQFILSSKKLLLSDSGFYLCAWSVIWRDVKFFGPGTRLTVL.

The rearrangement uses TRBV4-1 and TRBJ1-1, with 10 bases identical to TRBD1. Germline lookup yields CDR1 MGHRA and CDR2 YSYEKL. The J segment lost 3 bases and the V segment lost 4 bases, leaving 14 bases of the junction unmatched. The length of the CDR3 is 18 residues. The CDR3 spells CASSRDRGRIKGDTEAFF. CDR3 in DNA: TGCGCCAGCAGCCGAGACAGGGGGCGGATCAAGGGGGACACTGAAGCTTTCTTT.

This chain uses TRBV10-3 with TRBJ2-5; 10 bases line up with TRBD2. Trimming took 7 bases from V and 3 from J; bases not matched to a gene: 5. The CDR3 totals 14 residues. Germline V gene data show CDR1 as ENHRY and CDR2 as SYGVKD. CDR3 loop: CAIKVTSGEETQYF. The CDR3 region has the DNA TGTGCCATCAAGGTTACTAGCGGGGAAGAGACCCAGTACTTC.

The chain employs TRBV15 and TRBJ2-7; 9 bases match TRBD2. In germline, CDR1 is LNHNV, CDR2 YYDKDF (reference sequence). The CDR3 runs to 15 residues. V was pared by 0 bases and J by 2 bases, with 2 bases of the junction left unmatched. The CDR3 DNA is TGTGCCACCAGCAGAGATAGGACTAGCGCCTACGAGCAGTACTTC. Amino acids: CATSRDRTSAYEQYF. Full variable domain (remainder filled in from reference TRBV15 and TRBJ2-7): DAMVIQNPRYQVTQFGKPVTLSCSQTLNHNVMYWYQQKSSQAPKLLFHYYDKDFNNEADTPDNFQSRRPNTSFCFLDIRSPGLGDTAMYLCATSRDRTSAYEQYFGPGTRLTVT.

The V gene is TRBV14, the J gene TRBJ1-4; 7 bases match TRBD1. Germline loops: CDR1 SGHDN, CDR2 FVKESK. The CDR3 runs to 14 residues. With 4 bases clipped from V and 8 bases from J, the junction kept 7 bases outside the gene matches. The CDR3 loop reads CASSPRQGREKLFF. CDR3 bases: TGTGCCAGCAGCCCCCGACAGGGACGAGAAAAACTGTTTTTT.

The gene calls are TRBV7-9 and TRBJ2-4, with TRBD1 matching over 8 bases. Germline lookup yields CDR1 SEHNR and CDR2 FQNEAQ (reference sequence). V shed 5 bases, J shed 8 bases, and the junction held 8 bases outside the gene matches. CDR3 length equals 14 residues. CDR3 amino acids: CASSPGQGADIQYF. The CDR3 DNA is TGTGCCAGCAGCCCTGGACAGGGCGCGGACATTCAGTACTTC. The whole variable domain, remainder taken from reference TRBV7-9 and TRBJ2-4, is DTGVSQNPRHKITKRGQNVTFRCDPISEHNRLYWYRQTLGQGPEFLTYFQNEAQLEKSRLLSDRFSAERPKGSFSTLEIQRTEQGDSAMYLCASSPGQGADIQYFGAGTRLSVL.

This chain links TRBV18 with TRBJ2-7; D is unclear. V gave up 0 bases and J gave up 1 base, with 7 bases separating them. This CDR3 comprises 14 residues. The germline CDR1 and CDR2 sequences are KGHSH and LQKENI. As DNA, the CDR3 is TGTGCCAGCTCACCACCTACCCAGTCCTACGAGCAGTACTTC. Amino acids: CASSPPTQSYEQYF.

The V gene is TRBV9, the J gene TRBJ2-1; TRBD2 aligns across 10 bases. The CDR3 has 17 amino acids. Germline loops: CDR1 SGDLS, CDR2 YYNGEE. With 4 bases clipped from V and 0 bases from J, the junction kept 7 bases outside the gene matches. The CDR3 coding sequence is TGTGCCAGCAGCCCCGGGACTAGCGCTTACTCCTACAATGAGCAGTTCTTC. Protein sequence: CASSPGTSAYSYNEQFF.

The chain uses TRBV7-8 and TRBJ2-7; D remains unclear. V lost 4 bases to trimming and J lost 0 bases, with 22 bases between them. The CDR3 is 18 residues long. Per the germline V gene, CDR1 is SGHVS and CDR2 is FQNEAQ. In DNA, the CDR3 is TGTGCCAGCAGCTCCCCGGTCCGACCCACGCGGAGCTCCTACGAGCAGTACTTC. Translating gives CASSSPVRPTRSSYEQYF.

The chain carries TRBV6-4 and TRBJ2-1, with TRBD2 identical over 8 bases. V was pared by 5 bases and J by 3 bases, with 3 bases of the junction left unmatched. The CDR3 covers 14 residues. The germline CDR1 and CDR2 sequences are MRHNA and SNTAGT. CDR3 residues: CASSPGLVYNEQFF. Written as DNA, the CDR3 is TGTGCCAGCAGTCCGGGACTAGTCTACAATGAGCAGTTCTTC.

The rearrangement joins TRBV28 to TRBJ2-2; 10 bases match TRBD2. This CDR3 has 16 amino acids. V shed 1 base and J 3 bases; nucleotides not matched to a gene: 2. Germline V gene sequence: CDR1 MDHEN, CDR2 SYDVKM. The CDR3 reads CASSLLLAGDTGELFF. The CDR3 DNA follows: TGTGCCAGCAGTTTATTGCTAGCGGGAGACACCGGGGAGCTGTTTTTT.

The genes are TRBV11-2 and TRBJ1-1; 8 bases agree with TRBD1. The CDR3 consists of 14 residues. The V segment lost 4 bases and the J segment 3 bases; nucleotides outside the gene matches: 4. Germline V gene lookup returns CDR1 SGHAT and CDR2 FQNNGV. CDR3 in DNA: TGTGCCAGCAGCTCGGACAGGGTTTACACTGAAGCTTTCTTT. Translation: CASSSDRVYTEAFF.

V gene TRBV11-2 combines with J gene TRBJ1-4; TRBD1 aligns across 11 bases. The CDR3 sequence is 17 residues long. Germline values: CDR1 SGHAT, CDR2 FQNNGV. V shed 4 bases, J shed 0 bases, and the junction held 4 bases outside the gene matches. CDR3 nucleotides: TGTGCCAGCAGCTCACCGGGACAGGGGGCAACTAATGAAAAACTGTTTTTT. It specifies CASSSPGQGATNEKLFF.

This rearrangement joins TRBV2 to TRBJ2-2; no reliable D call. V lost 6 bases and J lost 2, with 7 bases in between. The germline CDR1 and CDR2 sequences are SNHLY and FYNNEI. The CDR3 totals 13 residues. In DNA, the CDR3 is TGTGCCAGCAGGAGAGTAAACACCGGGGAGCTGTTTTTT. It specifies CASRRVNTGELFF.

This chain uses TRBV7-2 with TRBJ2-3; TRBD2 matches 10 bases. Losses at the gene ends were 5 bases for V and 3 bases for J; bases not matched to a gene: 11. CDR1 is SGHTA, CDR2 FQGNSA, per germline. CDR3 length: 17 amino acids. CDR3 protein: CASSVSGGSGRTDTQYF. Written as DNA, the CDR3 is TGTGCCAGCAGCGTGTCAGGCGGTAGCGGGAGGACAGATACGCAGTATTTT.

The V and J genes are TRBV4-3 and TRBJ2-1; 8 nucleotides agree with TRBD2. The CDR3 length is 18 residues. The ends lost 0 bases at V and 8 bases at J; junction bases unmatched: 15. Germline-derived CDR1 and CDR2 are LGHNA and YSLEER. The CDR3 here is CASSQDGAGAVRRDEQFF. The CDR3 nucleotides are TGCGCCAGCAGCCAAGATGGAGCGGGGGCGGTAAGGAGGGATGAGCAGTTCTTC.

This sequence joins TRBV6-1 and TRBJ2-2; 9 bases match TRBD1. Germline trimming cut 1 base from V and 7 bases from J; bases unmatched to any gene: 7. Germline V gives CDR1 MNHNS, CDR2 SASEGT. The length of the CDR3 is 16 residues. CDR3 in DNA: TGTGCCAGCAGTGAAGTAGGGACAGGGTTAGTCGGGGAGCTGTTTTTT. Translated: CASSEVGTGLVGELFF.

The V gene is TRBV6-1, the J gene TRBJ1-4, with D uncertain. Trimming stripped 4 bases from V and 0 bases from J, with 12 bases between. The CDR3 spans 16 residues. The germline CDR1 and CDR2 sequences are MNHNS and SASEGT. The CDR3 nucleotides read TGTGCCAGCAGTGGGCGGAACGGAGCAACTAATGAAAAACTGTTTTTT. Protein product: CASSGRNGATNEKLFF.

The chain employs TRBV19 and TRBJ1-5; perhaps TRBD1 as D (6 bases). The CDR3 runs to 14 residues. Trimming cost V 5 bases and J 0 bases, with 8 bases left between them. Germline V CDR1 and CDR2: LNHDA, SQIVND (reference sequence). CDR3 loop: CASSLRGSNQPQHF. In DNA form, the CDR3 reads TGTGCCAGTAGTCTCAGGGGTAGCAATCAGCCCCAGCATTTT. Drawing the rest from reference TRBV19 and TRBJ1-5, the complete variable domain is DGGITQSPKYLFRKEGQNVTLSCEQNLNHDAMYWYRQDPGQGLRLIYYSQIVNDFQKGDIAEGYSVSREKKESFPLTVTSAQKNPTAFYLCASSLRGSNQPQHFGDGTRLSIL.

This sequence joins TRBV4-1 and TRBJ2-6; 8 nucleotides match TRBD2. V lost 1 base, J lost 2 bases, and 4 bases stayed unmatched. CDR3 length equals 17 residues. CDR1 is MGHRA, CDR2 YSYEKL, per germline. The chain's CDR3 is CASSQGAGVTGANVLTF. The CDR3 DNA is TGCGCCAGCAGCCAAGGAGCGGGAGTGACTGGGGCCAACGTCCTGACTTTC.

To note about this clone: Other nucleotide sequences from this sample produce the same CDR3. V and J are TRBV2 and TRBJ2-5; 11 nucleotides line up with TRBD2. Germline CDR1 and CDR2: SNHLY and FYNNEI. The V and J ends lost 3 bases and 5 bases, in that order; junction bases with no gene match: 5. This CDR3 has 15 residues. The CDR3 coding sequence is TGTGCCAGCAGTGATTCCCTAGCGGGGGGCGAGACCCAGTACTTC. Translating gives CASSDSLAGGETQYF. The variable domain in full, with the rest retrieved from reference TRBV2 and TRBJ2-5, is EPEVTQTPSHQVTQMGQEVILRCVPISNHLYFYWYRQILGQKVEFLVSFYNNEISEKSEIFDDQFSVERPDGSNFTLKIRSTKLEDSAMYFCASSDSLAGGETQYFGPGTRLLVL.

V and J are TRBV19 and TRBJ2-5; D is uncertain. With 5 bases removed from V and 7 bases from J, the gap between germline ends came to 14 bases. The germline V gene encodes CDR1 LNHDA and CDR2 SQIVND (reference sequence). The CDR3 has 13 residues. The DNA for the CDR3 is TGTGCCAGTAGTTCGACGGAGTTTGGGACCCAGTACTTC. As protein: CASSSTEFGTQYF. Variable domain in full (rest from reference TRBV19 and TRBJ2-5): DGGITQSPKYLFRKEGQNVTLSCEQNLNHDAMYWYRQDPGQGLRLIYYSQIVNDFQKGDIAEGYSVSREKKESFPLTVTSAQKNPTAFYLCASSSTEFGTQYFGPGTRLLVL.

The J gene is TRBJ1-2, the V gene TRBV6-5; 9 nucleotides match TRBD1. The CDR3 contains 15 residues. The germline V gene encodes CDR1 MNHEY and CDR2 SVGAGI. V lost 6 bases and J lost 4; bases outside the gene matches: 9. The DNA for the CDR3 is TGTGCCAGCAGCCGGACAGGGGATATACTCTATGGCTACACCTTC. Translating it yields CASSRTGDILYGYTF.

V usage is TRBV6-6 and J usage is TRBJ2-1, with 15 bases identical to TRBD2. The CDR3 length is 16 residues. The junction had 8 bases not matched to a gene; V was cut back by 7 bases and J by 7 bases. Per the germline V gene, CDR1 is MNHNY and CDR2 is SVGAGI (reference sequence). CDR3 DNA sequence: TGTGCCAGCAACGGACTAGCGGGAGGGCCGGTGAATGAGCAGTTCTTC. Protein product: CASNGLAGGPVNEQFF.

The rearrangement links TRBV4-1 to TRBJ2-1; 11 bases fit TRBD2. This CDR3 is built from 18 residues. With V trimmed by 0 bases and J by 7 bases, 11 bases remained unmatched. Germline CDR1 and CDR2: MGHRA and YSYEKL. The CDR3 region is CASSQEIRTSGLVNEQFF. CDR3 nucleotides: TGCGCCAGCAGCCAAGAGATCAGGACTAGCGGGCTTGTTAATGAGCAGTTCTTC.

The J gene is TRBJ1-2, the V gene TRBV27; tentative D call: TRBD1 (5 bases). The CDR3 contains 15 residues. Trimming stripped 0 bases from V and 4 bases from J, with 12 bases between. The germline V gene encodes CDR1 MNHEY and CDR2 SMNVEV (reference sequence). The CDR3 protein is CASSLSIGGSYGYTF. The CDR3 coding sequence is TGTGCCAGCAGTTTATCGATTGGGGGGAGCTATGGCTACACCTTC.

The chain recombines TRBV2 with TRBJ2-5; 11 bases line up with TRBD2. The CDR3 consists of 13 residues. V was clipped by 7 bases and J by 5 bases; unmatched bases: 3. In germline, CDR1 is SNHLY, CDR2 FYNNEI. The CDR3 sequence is CASMRTSGETQYF. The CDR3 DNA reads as TGTGCCAGCATGCGGACTAGCGGGGAGACCCAGTACTTC.

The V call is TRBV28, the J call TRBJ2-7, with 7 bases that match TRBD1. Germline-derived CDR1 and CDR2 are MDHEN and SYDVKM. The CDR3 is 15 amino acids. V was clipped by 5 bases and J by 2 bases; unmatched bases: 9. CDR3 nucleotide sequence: TGTGCCAGCAGTCTCGGGACAGCTACCCCCTACGAGCAGTACTTC. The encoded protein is CASSLGTATPYEQYF.